The subject of this entry is one T cell receptor beta chain. The target of this receptor is not known. No base quality information exists; no much larger clone differs at one position. These data are taken from a study of shared clonotypes between healthy human individuals (dated by TCRdb to 2020 to 2021). For the study in its entirety: The cohort comprised a couple of women and a few men aged 18 to 49 years. For each donor, CD4 naive and CD4 memory were each given three plates, CD8 naive was given two plates, and CD8 memory was given one plate. The study deeply sequenced blood TCR repertoires of five healthy adults to estimate repertoire size and the extent of clonotype sharing between individuals. Between about 0.94 and 8.9 billion PBMCs per donor were obtained by leukapheresis. Different laboratories and diverse techniques were used to prepare libraries and sequence TCR repertoires, to increase sequencing depth and limit assay-specific biases.

Using the deep immunoSEQ assay, multiplex PCR amplified TCR CDR3 regions from genomic DNA. Extracted genomic DNA from each cell subset was distributed evenly across all wells of several immunoSEQ 96-well plates, and each plate was treated as a replicate. For sorted subsets, around 200 ng genomic DNA, equal to tens of thousands of T cell genomes, was loaded into each replicate PCR. The purified libraries were quantified using a Qubit 3.0 fluorometer, sized with a Bioanalyzer 2100, and then quantified again using the KAPA Library Quantification kit. A separate single-read 150-cycle Illumina NextSeq 550 flow cell was used to sequence each immunoSEQ 96-well plate. Concerning the study's data processing: Because the immunoSEQ output held only junctional sequences and lacked quality scores, the filtering could not match the filtering applied to full-length reads. To assign V/J genes and CDR3, sequences were annotated against IMGT germline references using PyIR, a Python wrapper for IgBLAST v1.9. Reads were filtered out if the reads had weak V/J assignments (E-value above 1e-6), no CDR3, stop codons, out-of-frame junctions, or ambiguous translated residues. V3J clonotypes were defined by identical inferred V gene, J gene, and CDR3 amino acid sequence. The percentage overlap between two repertoires was calculated by dividing the number of shared unique clonotypes by the size of the smaller repertoire. Richness of each repertoire was evaluated using RTK rarefaction, the Chao1 estimator, and Recon v2.1 estimates of unobserved clonotypes. Generation probabilities for all TCRbeta clonotypes obtained by the gDNA method from a few donors were computed using OLGA. The source is immuneACCESS, and TCRdb retained only in-frame sequences with V and J called. Part of the clones is not carried over; for the studies checked, unresolved V genes explain less than half of this, and the remainder is unexplained. That table gives V, J and clone size, and the DNA gave D and trimming. Within this sample are a few million clones, with 85% to 95% of them counted one time only. In total, the top ten clones hold 0.35% to 0.45% of the sample.

CDR1 GTSNPN and CDR2 SVGIG are derived from the germline V gene (reference sequence). V is clipped by 3 bases and J by 2 bases, and the sequence between their germline boundaries is 14 bases long. The CDR3 numbers 14 residues from cysteine through phenylalanine. The only DNA kept is the CDR3, 42 bases in frame from the first base. Beyond this particular receptor, the publication reports: Even with the large sequencing depth, rarefaction of the sorted-subset datasets indicated that sequencing was incomplete. Naive subsets generally had larger estimated clonotype richness than memory subsets did. Compared with non-shared clonotypes, clonotypes shared by all four sorted-subset donors had higher generation probabilities. About 4.5% of naive CD4, 3.5% of naive CD8, 2.3% of memory CD4, and 0.4% of memory CD8 clonotypes were shared across a handful of donors. The genetic and exposure-history diversity represented was limited by the small number of donors. Pairwise subsampling indicated that sequencing depth was expected to affect the degree of clonotype sharing among donors. Sampling was restricted to blood, and TCR repertoires in tissue are likely to differ from TCR repertoires in blood.

The donors were healthy, HIV-negative adults who had no recently reported acute infections or vaccinations. Every donor was a Caucasian adult living in Nashville, Tennessee, USA. CD4+ T cells were enriched by magnetic negative selection, after which naive cells were positively selected on CD45RA and the negative fraction was taken as the memory subset. Blood was obtained by leukapheresis, after which PBMCs were separated by Ficoll-Histopaque density gradient centrifugation and cryopreserved in liquid nitrogen vapor phase. Analytical flow cytometry was used to check the purity and quantity of every magnetically sorted T cell population. From each sorted fraction, genomic DNA was isolated and quantified by UV absorbance on a Nanodrop 2000c.

The V gene is TRBV30 and the J gene is TRBJ2-7, with no D gene named confidently. Sequencing used naive CD4+ T cells from PBMCs. This sample's cell subset or site label indicates: CD45RA+ positively selected. This TCR was recovered from a man between 18 and 35 years old in good health. Some clones in this sample may be carry-over from other donors' samples. The nucleotides are TGTGCCTGGAGCGGCTGGGCAAAAACCTACGAGCAGTACTTC. Its translation reads: CAWSGWAKTYEQYF.